The 20 T cell receptor beta chains below were found in one sample sequenced in a study of technical replicates of blood from a handful of donors. Clones were read by immunoSEQ multiplex PCR, and TCRdb kept only the in-frame ones, dropping some. The sample lists tens of thousands of clones; more than 85% were seen once. Material: T cells isolated from PBMCs. The source of these receptors is a human donor in good health.

The V call is TRBV7-9, the J call TRBJ2-3; 10 bases are shared with TRBD1. The junction had 11 bases not matched to a gene; V was cut back by 5 bases and J by 3 bases. CDR1 and CDR2 from the germline V gene are SEHNR and FQNEAQ (reference sequence). The CDR3 extends over 17 amino acids. The CDR3 loop reads CASSPRTGGFGTDTQYF. The CDR3 DNA is TGTGCCAGCAGCCCCCGGACAGGGGGGTTCGGGACAGATACGCAGTATTTT.

This chain joins TRBV6-1 and TRBJ1-5; 9 bases line up with TRBD1. Germline loops: CDR1 MNHNS, CDR2 SASEGT. The CDR3 covers 14 residues. Trimming at V came to 3 bases and at J to 6 bases, leaving 3 bases not matched to a gene. The CDR3 DNA is TGTGCCAGCAGTGAGGGACAGGGAGGTCAGCCCCAGCATTTT. It specifies CASSEGQGGQPQHF.

The chain links TRBV10-1 to TRBJ2-2; 11 nucleotides line up with TRBD1. The CDR3 totals 15 residues. Germline loops: CDR1 WNHNN, CDR2 SYGVQD (reference sequence). V lost 4 bases to trimming and J lost 6 bases; unmatched junction nucleotides: 4. CDR3 coding DNA: TGCGCCAGCAGTGGAACGGGACAGGGGGCCGGGGAGCTGTTTTTT. Protein sequence: CASSGTGQGAGELFF.

This chain links TRBV18 with TRBJ1-1; a weak D match, TRBD1 (5 bases). The V and J ends lost 1 base and 4 bases respectively, with 16 bases between them. This CDR3 contains 16 residues. CDR1 and CDR2 from the germline V gene are KGHSH and LQKENI. The CDR3 DNA is TGTGCCAGCTCACCACAGAAGACAGTTGAGAGCACTGAAGCTTTCTTT. Protein product: CASSPQKTVESTEAFF.

The J gene is TRBJ2-1, the V gene TRBV9, with a tentative D call TRBD2 (7 bases). Germline CDR1 and CDR2: SGDLS and YYNGEE. The CDR3 totals 15 residues. V was pared by 0 bases and J by 7 bases, with 14 bases between. In nucleotides, the CDR3 is TGTGCCAGCAGCGTAGGCGGGGGCCCTGGAAATGAGCAGTTCTTC. It is translated as CASSVGGGPGNEQFF.

The chain has TRBV10-2 and TRBJ2-2; D is perhaps TRBD1 (6 bases). V was shortened by 2 bases and J by 7 bases, with 11 bases between the two germline ends. Germline assignment: CDR1 WSHSY and CDR2 SAAADI. CDR3 length: 14 amino acids. CDR3 residues: CASSEQGHNGELFF. The CDR3 DNA sequence: TGCGCCAGCAGTGAGCAGGGGCATAACGGGGAGCTGTTTTTT.

The genes are TRBV14 and TRBJ2-5; 8 nucleotides align to TRBD1. Per germline, CDR1 SGHDN and CDR2 FVKESK. Germline trimming cut 2 bases from V and 5 bases from J; bases unmatched to any gene: 13. The CDR3 extends over 17 amino acids. The DNA of the CDR3 is TGTGCCAGCAGCCAACACGGACAGGGCACGGACTGGGAGACCCAGTACTTC. This codes for CASSQHGQGTDWETQYF.

This clone has a single count. This chain connects TRBV21-1 to TRBJ1-3; the table's D call, TRBD1, was not checked against the DNA. TRBV21-1 is described as a pseudogene. The CDR3 is made up of 16 amino acids. The CDR3 DNA reads as TGTGCCAGCAGCAAAGTGGCAATATGGCCGGGAAACACCATATATTTT. Residues: CASSKVAIWPGNTIYF.

CDR3 sequence reads: CASSLSGTGVYEQYF. The CDR3 DNA sequence: TGTGCCAGCAGTTTATCGGGGACAGGGGTCTACGAGCAGTACTTC. V gene TRBV27 combines with J gene TRBJ2-7; 10 nucleotides align to TRBD1. With V trimmed by 0 bases and J by 3 bases, 2 bases remained unmatched. This CDR3 contains 15 residues. The germline CDR1 and CDR2 sequences are MNHEY and SMNVEV (reference sequence).

The V gene is TRBV19, the J gene TRBJ2-7; TRBD2 is a possible D gene (6 bases). The CDR3 runs 12 residues. Germline CDR1 LNHDA, CDR2 SQIVND (reference sequence). V gave up 6 bases and J gave up 2 bases, with 8 bases separating them. For the CDR3, the DNA is TGTGCCAGTAGCGGGGAGGCCTACGAGCAGTACTTC. It yields the protein CASSGEAYEQYF.

The chain has TRBV11-2 and TRBJ2-4; 7 nucleotides align to TRBD2. The CDR3 spans 18 residues. CDR1 and CDR2 (germline): SGHAT, FQNNGV. J was trimmed by 0 bases and V by 1 base; bases with no gene match: 9. CDR3 nucleotides: TGTGCCAGCAGCTTAGGGCCTCTAGCGGTTCAAGCCAAAAACATTCAGTACTTC. Residues: CASSLGPLAVQAKNIQYF.

J is TRBJ2-7 and V is TRBV18; 7 bases match TRBD1. The junction had 3 bases not matched to a gene; V was cut back by 2 bases and J by 2 bases. This CDR3 has 14 amino acids. Germline CDR1 reads KGHSH; CDR2 reads LQKENI. DNA of the CDR3: TGTGCCAGCTCACCAACAGGGGACACCTACGAGCAGTACTTC. It codes for CASSPTGDTYEQYF. The variable domain in full, completed from reference TRBV18 and TRBJ2-7, reads NAGVMQNPRHLVRRRGQEARLRCSPMKGHSHVYWYRQLPEEGLKFMVYLQKENIIDESGMPKERFSAEFPKEGPSILRIQQVVRGDSAAYFCASSPTGDTYEQYFGPGTRLTVT.

CDR3 coding DNA: TGTGCCAGCAACAGCCCTGGAAACACCATATATTTT. Its translation is CASNSPGNTIYF. This sequence joins TRBV25-1 and TRBJ1-3, with no clear D. V was trimmed by 7 bases and J by 2 bases, leaving 6 bases between them. This CDR3 region has 12 residues. Germline V lookup: CDR1 MGHDK, CDR2 SYGVNS.

This clone was recorded only once. V usage is TRBV27 and J usage is TRBJ2-7; maybe TRBD2 (5 bases). Germline CDR1 reads MNHEY; CDR2 reads SMNVEV (reference sequence). This CDR3 has 15 amino acids. Between the trimmed V and J ends, which lost 0 bases and 2 bases, there was a span of 11 bases. CDR3 coding DNA: TGTGCCAGCAGTTTATCGGGAGAAGGGCCCTACGAGCAGTACTTC. Translated: CASSLSGEGPYEQYF.

This clone appeared once. The rearrangement joins TRBV4-1 to TRBJ1-1; 10 bases are shared with TRBD1. Trimming removed 1 base from V and 1 base from J; junction bases left unmatched: 9. The CDR3 sequence is 18 residues long. From germline, CDR1 is MGHRA and CDR2 YSYEKL. In DNA, the CDR3 is TGCGCCAGCAGCCAAGGTGGCGGGACAGGGGAGGGGAACACTGAAGCTTTCTTT. Encoded protein: CASSQGGGTGEGNTEAFF.

The chain is built from TRBV6-5 and TRBJ2-1; D remains unclear. The V gene lost 9 bases and the J gene lost 4 bases, with 19 bases spanning the gap. The CDR3 sequence is 15 residues long. Germline lookup yields CDR1 MNHEY and CDR2 SVGAGI. The CDR3 bases are TGTGCCAGTTCGGTCACAGACCCCCCTTACAATGAGCAGTTCTTC. The encoded protein is CASSVTDPPYNEQFF.

This chain connects TRBV18 to TRBJ2-7; 10 bases are shared with TRBD2. Looked up from germline, CDR1 is KGHSH and CDR2 is LQKENI. The CDR3 covers 18 residues. The V and J ends lost 0 bases and 3 bases, in that order; junction bases with no gene match: 11. The CDR3 loop is CASSPPSSGSIRGYEQYF. In nucleotides, the CDR3 is TGTGCCAGCTCACCACCTTCTAGCGGGAGCATTCGGGGCTACGAGCAGTACTTC.

V is TRBV7-2 and J is TRBJ2-2, with no clear D. V shed 5 bases and J shed 1 base, with 8 bases lying between them. CDR1 and CDR2 (germline): SGHTA, FQGNSA. This CDR3 comprises 14 residues. The CDR3 protein is CASSHRQNTGELFF. The CDR3 DNA reads as TGTGCCAGCAGCCATAGACAGAACACCGGGGAGCTGTTTTTT.

The rearrangement links TRBV6-6 to TRBJ1-5; 11 nucleotides align to TRBD1. The CDR3 loop spans 13 amino acids. The germline gives CDR1 MNHNY, CDR2 SVGAGI (reference sequence). The ends lost 6 bases at V and 7 bases at J; junction bases unmatched: 2. CDR3 sequence reads: CASSRTGGQPQHF. In DNA, the CDR3 is TGTGCCAGCAGCCGGACAGGGGGCCAGCCCCAGCATTTT.

The chain links TRBV5-1 to TRBJ2-3; 7 bases agree with TRBD2. The germline V gene encodes CDR1 SGHRS and CDR2 YFSETQ. CDR3 length: 16 residues. The V gene end was trimmed by 0 bases and the J gene end by 3 bases; junction bases not matched to a gene: 7. In nucleotides, the CDR3 is TGCGCCAGCAGCTTGGAAAAAACAGCGGGAACAGATACGCAGTATTTT. Protein product: CASSLEKTAGTDTQYF.